Listed here are 4 T cell receptor beta chains from one sample, sequenced in a study of blood T cell repertoires in COVID-19. The protocol was immunoSEQ multiplex PCR, while the TCRdb copy is restricted to in-frame clones and leaves out a portion. The sample includes approximately 130,000 clones, around 86% of them seen just once. Input material: peripheral blood. Receptors were obtained from a woman between 45 and 60 years old who had recovered from COVID-19.

J is TRBJ2-7 and V is TRBV6-5; no firm D call. The CDR3 sequence is 14 residues long. Per germline, CDR1 MNHEY and CDR2 SVGAGI. The ends were cut back, 6 bases at V and 3 bases at J, with 15 bases in the middle. In DNA form, the CDR3 reads TGTGCCAGCAGACTCGCGGCCGAGCTCTACGAGCAGTACTTC. Residues: CASRLAAELYEQYF.

V gene TRBV15 combines with J gene TRBJ2-5; D gene ambiguous. From germline, CDR1 is LNHNV and CDR2 YYDKDF (reference sequence). Trimming left V 1 base short and J 5 bases short, with 8 bases between. This CDR3 has 13 amino acids. CDR3 in amino acids: CATSRGSVETQYF. CDR3 coding DNA: TGTGCCACCAGCAGAGGGAGCGTGGAGACCCAGTACTTC. Based on the CDR3 plus reference TRBV15 and TRBJ2-5, the full variable domain is DAMVIQNPRYQVTQFGKPVTLSCSQTLNHNVMYWYQQKSSQAPKLLFHYYDKDFNNEADTPDNFQSRRPNTSFCFLDIRSPGLGDTAMYLCATSRGSVETQYFGPGTRLLVL.

The rearrangement uses TRBV11-3 and TRBJ1-2; the match to TRBD1 covers 8 bases. The J segment lost 0 bases and the V segment lost 3 bases, leaving 9 bases of the junction unmatched. The germline V gene encodes CDR1 SGHNT and CDR2 YENEEA. The length of the CDR3 is 17 residues. Here the CDR3 reads CASSFLTGDYPNYGYTF. CDR3 sequence (DNA): TGTGCCAGCAGCTTTTTGACAGGGGATTACCCTAACTATGGCTACACCTTC.

The CDR3 protein is CASSLQQGDTQYF. The CDR3 DNA is TGTGCCAGCAGTCTTCAACAGGGAGATACGCAGTATTTT. The rearrangement links TRBV6-5 to TRBJ2-3, with D possibly being TRBD1 (6 bases). The germline V gene has CDR1 MNHEY and CDR2 SVGAGI. V was shortened by 5 bases and J by 5 bases, with 11 bases between the two germline ends. This CDR3 region has 13 residues.